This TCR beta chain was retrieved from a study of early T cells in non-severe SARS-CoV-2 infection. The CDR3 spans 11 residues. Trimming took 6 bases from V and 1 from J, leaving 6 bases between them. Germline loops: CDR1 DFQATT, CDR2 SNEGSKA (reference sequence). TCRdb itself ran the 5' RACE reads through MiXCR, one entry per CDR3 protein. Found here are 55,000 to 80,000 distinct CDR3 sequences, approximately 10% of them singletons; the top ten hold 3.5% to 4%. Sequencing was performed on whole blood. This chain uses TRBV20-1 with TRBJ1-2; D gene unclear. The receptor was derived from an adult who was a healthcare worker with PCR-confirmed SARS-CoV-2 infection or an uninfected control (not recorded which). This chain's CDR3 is CSASINYGYTF. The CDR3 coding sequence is TGCAGTGCGTCCATTAACTATGGCTACACCTTC.